This TCR beta chain appears in the sequencing data of a study of OX40 agonist ivuxolimab in advanced cancers. Study results and limitations: Expanded clones were, on average, more numerous among CD8+ T cells than CD4+.

With respect to this clone: The antigen remains unidentified.

This CDR3 comprises 15 residues. Germline V lookup: CDR1 SGHTA, CDR2 FQGNSA. V lost 4 bases, J lost 1 base, and 3 bases stayed unmatched. Some clones are missing from TCRdb's copy, which holds only in-frame ones; the method was immunoSEQ multiplex PCR. The data show fewer than 60,000 clones, 88% seen once. The chain couples TRBV7-2 to TRBJ2-1; TRBD1 matches at 8 bases. The TCR was taken from an adult with an advanced solid tumor such as melanoma, head and neck, liver or kidney cancer. The sequences come from CD4+ or CD8+ T cells sorted from blood, collected in a trial of the OX40 agonist ivuxolimab. CDR3 protein: CASSSDRGSYNEQFF. In nucleotides, the CDR3 is TGTGCCAGCAGCTCCGACAGGGGTTCCTACAATGAGCAGTTCTTC.